This TCR beta chain was profiled in a study of PD-1 blockade in mismatch repair-deficient tumors. CDR3 length: 14 amino acids. Per germline, CDR1 SGHVS and CDR2 FQNEAQ. V dropped 1 base and J dropped 4; count of bases not matched to a gene: 0. Generated by immunoSEQ multiplex PCR, the TCRdb table keeps only in-frame clones and is missing some. This table has about 14,000 clones, 85% to 90% appearing once. With regard to this clone: No antigen is known for it.

The time point here: identical roughly 10-day culture without peptide (control). The sequencing here drew on cells cultured in vitro, taken from a patient treated with pembrolizumab. The chain couples TRBV7-8 to TRBJ1-3; TRBD1 matches 8 bases. The TCR comes from an adult with mismatch repair-deficient cancer. CDR3 nucleotide sequence: TGTGCCAGCAGCTTAGGGACAGGGGGAAACACCATATATTTT. The encoded protein is CASSLGTGGNTIYF.